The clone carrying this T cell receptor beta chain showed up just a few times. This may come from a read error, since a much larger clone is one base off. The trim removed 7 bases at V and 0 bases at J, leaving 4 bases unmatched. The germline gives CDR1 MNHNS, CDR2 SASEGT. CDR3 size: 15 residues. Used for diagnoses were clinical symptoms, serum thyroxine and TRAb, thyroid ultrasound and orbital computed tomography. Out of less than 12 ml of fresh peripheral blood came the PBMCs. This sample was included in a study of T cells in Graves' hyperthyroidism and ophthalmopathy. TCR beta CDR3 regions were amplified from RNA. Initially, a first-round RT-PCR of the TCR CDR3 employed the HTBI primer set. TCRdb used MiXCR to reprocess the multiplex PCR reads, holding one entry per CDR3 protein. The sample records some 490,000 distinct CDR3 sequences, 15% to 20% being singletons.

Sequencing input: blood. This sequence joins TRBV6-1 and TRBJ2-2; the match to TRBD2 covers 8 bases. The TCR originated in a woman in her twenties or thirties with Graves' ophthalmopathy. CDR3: CASTPGLANTGELFF. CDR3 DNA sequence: TGTGCCAGCACCCCGGGACTAGCGAACACCGGGGAGCTGTTTTTT.